This entry lists 21 T cell receptor beta chains sequenced from one sample in a study of control samples from healthy donors and cancer patients. The repertoire was sequenced with immunoSEQ multiplex PCR; TCRdb's copy has only in-frame clones and lacks some. The data hold tens of thousands of clones, with over 85% observed a single time. Sequenced material: PBMCs. Every receptor here comes from a woman aged 55 to 70 with head and neck cancer.

The chain carries TRBV5-1 and TRBJ1-3; no clear D gene. V lost 0 bases, J lost 1 base, and 11 bases lay in between. This CDR3 has 16 residues. Per the germline V gene, CDR1 is SGHRS and CDR2 is YFSETQ. CDR3 in amino acids: CASSLAIGLSGNTIYF. CDR3 nucleotides: TGCGCCAGCAGCTTGGCCATAGGATTATCTGGAAACACCATATATTTT.

This clone appeared a few times. This chain joins TRBV6-5 and TRBJ2-1, with no clear D. Germline CDR1 reads MNHEY; CDR2 reads SVGAGI. Trimming left V 8 bases short and J 10 bases short, with 18 bases between. There are 13 residues in the CDR3. CDR3 DNA: TGTGCCAGCGGGGTCAACTACCAAACAGAGCAGTTCTTC. This codes for CASGVNYQTEQFF.

The V and J genes are TRBV5-5 and TRBJ2-5; TRBD2 aligns across 7 bases. CDR1 and CDR2 from the germline V gene are SGHKS and YYEKEE (reference sequence). Trimming took 4 bases from V and 5 from J; bases not matched to a gene: 14. This CDR3 spans 16 amino acids. The CDR3 reads CASSGGLMGGVETQYF. The CDR3 DNA follows: TGTGCCAGCAGCGGAGGTTTAATGGGAGGGGTGGAGACCCAGTACTTC.

The chain employs TRBV29-1 and TRBJ2-3, with 7 bases fitting TRBD2. Unmatched junction bases numbered 9, after V lost 3 bases and J lost 0 bases. The germline V gene has CDR1 SQVTM and CDR2 ANQGSEA. The CDR3 consists of 16 residues. In DNA form, the CDR3 reads TGCAGCGTTGACCCAATTACTAGCGCGAGCACAGATACGCAGTATTTT. Protein: CSVDPITSASTDTQYF.

The chain uses TRBV3-1 (or the pseudogene TRBV3-2) and TRBJ2-1; TRBD2 matches at 12 bases. Germline values: CDR1 LGHDT, CDR2 YNNKEL (reference sequence). The CDR3 is made up of 17 amino acids. V was pared by 4 bases and J by 4 bases, with 8 bases of the junction left unmatched. The CDR3 DNA reads as TGTGCCAGCAGCCGAGCTAGCGGGAGGGGGGAGTACAATGAGCAGTTCTTC. It is translated as CASSRASGRGEYNEQFF.

The chain joins TRBV6-5 to TRBJ2-7; 8 positions agree with TRBD1. V was pared by 7 bases and J by 1 base, with 6 bases of the junction left unmatched. Per germline, CDR1 MNHEY and CDR2 SVGAGI. The CDR3 length is 14 residues. The CDR3 protein is CASTPGGVSYEQYF. The CDR3 DNA sequence: TGTGCCAGCACCCCAGGGGGCGTATCCTACGAGCAGTACTTC.

The chain joins TRBV27 to TRBJ1-6, with no clear D. Per the germline V gene, CDR1 is MNHEY and CDR2 is SMNVEV (reference sequence). This CDR3 spans 17 amino acids. Trimming pared 3 bases from V and 5 bases from J, leaving 17 bases between. CDR3 residues: CASSLERNRLNNSPLHF. CDR3 bases: TGTGCCAGCAGTTTGGAAAGAAACCGGCTAAATAATTCACCCCTCCACTTT.

The V and J genes are TRBV5-4 and TRBJ2-6; D is unresolved. Germline V lookup: CDR1 SGHNT, CDR2 YYREEE (reference sequence). The CDR3 extends over 18 amino acids. Trimming removed 0 bases at V and 0 bases at J, with 13 bases between. CDR3 residues: CASSLESLLSSGANVLTF. Here the CDR3 DNA reads TGTGCCAGCAGCTTGGAATCGTTGCTGAGCTCTGGGGCCAACGTCCTGACTTTC.

The chain combines TRBV28 with TRBJ2-2, with D hard to call. With 6 bases removed from V and 9 bases from J, the gap between germline ends came to 14 bases. From germline, CDR1 is MDHEN and CDR2 SYDVKM. The CDR3 contains 13 residues. The CDR3 protein is CASSPPAWRELFF. In DNA form, the CDR3 reads TGTGCCAGCAGCCCCCCGGCGTGGCGGGAGCTGTTTTTT.

This chain joins TRBV2 and TRBJ1-1; TRBD1 is a possible D gene (5 bases). This CDR3 comprises 13 residues. V shed 7 bases and J shed 1 base, with 10 bases lying between them. Germline loops: CDR1 SNHLY, CDR2 FYNNEI. CDR3 in DNA: TGTGCCAGCAAAACGGGGCAGAACACTGAAGCTTTCTTT. Protein product: CASKTGQNTEAFF. Supplemented by reference TRBV2 and TRBJ1-1, the full variable domain reads EPEVTQTPSHQVTQMGQEVILRCVPISNHLYFYWYRQILGQKVEFLVSFYNNEISEKSEIFDDQFSVERPDGSNFTLKIRSTKLEDSAMYFCASKTGQNTEAFFGQGTRLTVV.

J is TRBJ2-7 and V is TRBV15; TRBD1 agrees at 7 bases. The germline gives CDR1 LNHNV, CDR2 YYDKDF (reference sequence). The ends lost 1 base at V and 6 bases at J; junction bases unmatched: 6. This CDR3 contains 14 residues. This CDR3 is CATSRGLGGGEQYF. The CDR3 nucleotides are TGTGCCACCAGCAGAGGGCTAGGGGGCGGCGAGCAGTACTTC.

V is TRBV18 and J is TRBJ2-1; 12 positions agree with TRBD2. Germline V gene lookup returns CDR1 KGHSH and CDR2 LQKENI. J gave up 8 bases and V 4 bases, and 6 bases lay outside the gene matches. The CDR3 has 15 residues. This CDR3 reads CASSLRTSGNHEQFF. In DNA form, the CDR3 reads TGTGCCAGCTCACTTCGGACTAGCGGGAACCATGAGCAGTTCTTC.

The V and J genes are TRBV9 and TRBJ2-2; TRBD1 matches 8 bases. The germline gives CDR1 SGDLS, CDR2 YYNGEE. This CDR3 has 19 residues. With V trimmed by 4 bases and J by 0 bases, 14 bases remained unmatched. Here the CDR3 DNA reads TGTGCCAGCAGCACCCACTTGGGGACAGGCGGGGCGAACACCGGGGAGCTGTTTTTT. Translating it yields CASSTHLGTGGANTGELFF.

This rearrangement joins TRBV6-5 to TRBJ2-2, with 8 bases aligning to TRBD2. Germline assignment: CDR1 MNHEY and CDR2 SVGAGI. The ends lost 4 bases at V and 1 base at J; junction bases unmatched: 2. CDR3 size: 15 residues. The chain's CDR3 is CASSSSGLNTGELFF. The DNA for the CDR3 is TGTGCCAGCAGTTCTAGCGGGTTGAACACCGGGGAGCTGTTTTTT.

This clone was seen a handful of times. The genes are TRBV5-4 and TRBJ1-5; no clear D gene. This CDR3 contains 14 residues. Trimming took 3 bases from V and 7 from J, leaving 14 bases between them. Germline CDR1 reads SGHNT; CDR2 reads YYREEE (reference sequence). CDR3 residues: CASSSRPSGQPQHF. DNA of the CDR3: TGTGCCAGCAGCTCAAGACCTTCGGGGCAGCCCCAGCATTTT.

The V call is TRBV28, the J call TRBJ2-3, with D maybe TRBD1 (5 bases). This CDR3 comprises 15 residues. Germline V gene data show CDR1 as MDHEN and CDR2 as SYDVKM. The CDR3 loop reads CATGSTGASTDTQYF. The CDR3 region has the DNA TGTGCGACCGGTAGTACAGGAGCTAGCACAGATACGCAGTATTTT.

The J gene is TRBJ2-2, the V gene TRBV7-2, with D tentatively TRBD2 (7 bases). V was cut by 3 bases and J by 6 bases, with 20 bases left in between. The germline gives CDR1 SGHTA, CDR2 FQGNSA. The CDR3 sequence is 17 residues long. CDR3: CASSFNGGGARSGELFF. CDR3 sequence (DNA): TGTGCCAGCAGCTTCAATGGGGGGGGCGCCCGCTCCGGGGAGCTGTTTTTT.

The chain carries TRBV5-6 and TRBJ1-4; 8 bases map to TRBD1. The trim removed 4 bases at V and 4 bases at J, leaving 15 bases unmatched. Germline V gives CDR1 SGHDT, CDR2 YYEEEE. The CDR3 covers 18 residues. The DNA for the CDR3 is TGTGCCAGCAGCATACAAATGACAGGGGTTCTAGGTAATGAAAAACTGTTTTTT. Amino acid sequence: CASSIQMTGVLGNEKLFF.

The chain employs TRBV27 and TRBJ1-2, with D uncertain. The CDR3 extends over 13 amino acids. V was clipped by 3 bases and J by 5 bases, with 10 bases between them. Germline CDR1 reads MNHEY; CDR2 reads SMNVEV (reference sequence). The CDR3 bases are TGTGCCAGCAGTTTGTACAGCTATTATGGCTACACCTTC. Translation gives CASSLYSYYGYTF.

The genes are TRBV7-9 and TRBJ1-2, with no clear D. V was clipped by 1 base and J by 2 bases, with 14 bases between them. This CDR3 is 16 amino acids long. In germline, CDR1 is SEHNR, CDR2 FQNEAQ (reference sequence). CDR3 DNA sequence: TGTGCCAGCAGCTTAGTCCTGGGCGTCCGGAACTATGGCTACACCTTC. Translation: CASSLVLGVRNYGYTF.

The V gene is TRBV28, the J gene TRBJ1-4; D might be TRBD1 (6 bases). V shed 6 bases and J shed 8 bases, with 19 bases lying between them. CDR1 is MDHEN and CDR2 is SYDVKM in the germline V gene. This CDR3 contains 15 residues. CDR3 nucleotides: TGTGCCAGCAGCTCGCCTGTGGCAGGGGACGAAAAACTGTTTTTT. It specifies CASSSPVAGDEKLFF. The full variable domain, its missing parts supplied by reference TRBV28 and TRBJ1-4, is DVKVTQSSRYLVKRTGEKVFLECVQDMDHENMFWYRQDPGLGLRLIYFSYDVKMKEKGDIPEGYSVSREKKERFSLILESASTNQTSMYLCASSSPVAGDEKLFFGSGTQLSVL.